These T cell receptor beta chains were read from a single sample in a study of regulatory and conventional T cells in breast cancer. One entry per CDR3 protein, called by TCRdb with MiXCR from the PCR reads. The sample carries some 1,500 distinct CDR3 sequences, 50% to 80% recorded once. The sequenced material came from regulatory T cells from blood. These receptors were obtained from a female donor in good health. Both conserved end residues are part of each CDR3. A D gene is named only where the DNA matches it firmly. Clone size appears in some rows only: once, few, many, or a class for an expanded clone.

clone_size j_call v_call d_call cdr3_aa cdr3_nt
once TRBJ2-1 TRBV7-9 TRBD1 CASSLVRDRAYNEQFF TGTGCCAGCAGCTTAGTCCGGGACAGGGCCTACAATGAGCAGTTCTTC
NA TRBJ2-3 TRBV20-1 TRBD2 CSASGRASGADTQYF TGCAGTGCTAGTGGAAGGGCTAGCGGGGCCGATACGCAGTATTTT
NA TRBJ2-7 TRBV7-8 NA CASGIQGGGSTYEQYF TGTGCCAGCGGCATCCAAGGCGGAGGGAGTACGTACGAGCAGTACTTC
NA TRBJ2-5 TRBV18 NA CASQDFDGRQETQYF TGTGCCAGCCAAGATTTTGATGGGAGACAAGAGACCCAGTACTTC
NA TRBJ1-1 TRBV6-1 TRBD1 CASSTRQGGGTEAFF TGTGCCAGCAGTACCCGACAGGGGGGTGGCACTGAAGCCTTCTTT
NA TRBJ1-1 TRBV10-3 NA CAISEAGEGTEAFF TGTGCCATCAGTGAGGCGGGCGAAGGGACCGAAGCTTTCTTT
NA TRBJ2-7 TRBV6-6 NA CASSLPPSTGYEQYF TGTGCCAGCAGCCTGCCCCCTAGCACGGGGTACGAGCAGTACTTC
NA TRBJ2-2 TRBV6-5 TRBD2 CASRAFPGLAGEEYTGELFF TGTGCCAGCAGGGCCTTTCCGGGACTAGCGGGAGAGGAGTACACCGGGGAGCTGTTTTTT
NA TRBJ1-5 TRBV19 TRBD1 CATRPGTGGATQHF TGTGCCACCAGGCCCGGGACAGGGGGCGCGACCCAGCATTTT
NA TRBJ1-6 TRBV7-2 NA CASSLGDPYNSPLHF TGTGCCAGCAGCTTAGGGGATCCCTATAATTCACCCCTCCACTTT
few TRBJ2-1 TRBV18 TRBD1 CASSPRTGGSGEQFF TGTGCCAGCTCACCAAGGACAGGGGGCAGCGGGGAGCAGTTCTTC
NA TRBJ1-2 TRBV10-3 TRBD1 CAISRTGLYGYTF TGTGCCATCAGTAGGACAGGCCTCTATGGCTACACCTTC
NA TRBJ2-5 TRBV10-3 NA CAISPGGQETQYF TGTGCCATCAGTCCCGGGGGACAAGAGACCCAGTACTTC
NA TRBJ2-1 TRBV12-3/TRBV12-4 NA CASTGSIGEQFF TGTGCCAGCACTGGTAGCATCGGTGAGCAGTTCTTC
once TRBJ2-3 TRBV3-1 NA CASSRSGTDTQYF TGTGCCAGCAGCCGTTCGGGCACAGATACGCAGTATTTT
NA TRBJ2-7 TRBV28 TRBD1 CASSLALGQGSYEQYF TGTGCCAGCAGTTTAGCCTTGGGACAGGGATCCTACGAGCAGTACTTC
hyperexpanded TRBJ1-5 TRBV4-1 NA CASSQDDRNNQPQHF TGCGCCAGCAGCCAAGACGACCGTAACAATCAGCCCCAGCATTTT
NA TRBJ2-3 TRBV12-3/TRBV12-4 NA CASSFRGATRGGTDTQYF TGTGCCAGCAGTTTCCGGGGGGCCACGAGGGGGGGCACAGATACGCAGTATTTT
NA TRBJ1-1 TRBV6-1 TRBD1 CASSGTGGTTEAFF TGTGCCAGCAGTGGGACAGGGGGGACCACTGAAGCTTTCTTT
few TRBJ2-3 TRBV29-1 NA CSVGNRGGGTDTQYF TGCAGCGTTGGAAATCGTGGGGGCGGCACAGATACGCAGTATTTT
few TRBJ1-2 TRBV7-2 NA CASSFDGKGVGYTF TGTGCCAGCAGCTTTGACGGCAAAGGGGTTGGCTACACCTTC
NA TRBJ1-5 TRBV7-2 NA CASSPTSRGPQHF TGTGCCAGCAGCCCTACCTCCAGGGGGCCCCAGCATTTT
NA TRBJ2-3 TRBV7-9 NA CASSLRRSGDTQYF TGTGCCAGCAGCTTACGGCGGAGTGGGGATACGCAGTATTTT
NA TRBJ1-2 TRBV7-2 NA CASSSGALAPYTF TGTGCCAGCAGCTCCGGGGCACTGGCCCCCTACACCTTC
NA TRBJ2-1 TRBV5-4 TRBD2 CASSSFRDTSDNEQFF TGTGCCAGCAGCTCGTTTCGCGACACTAGCGACAATGAGCAGTTCTTC
NA TRBJ1-2 TRBV29-1 NA CSVEDSTNYGYTF TGCAGCGTTGAGGACAGCACTAACTATGGCTACACCTTC
NA TRBJ1-1 TRBV28 NA CASGGGKSEAFF TGTGCCAGCGGAGGAGGGAAAAGTGAAGCTTTCTTT
NA TRBJ2-3 TRBV7-2 NA CASRSDGGNTQYF TGTGCCAGCAGGTCGGACGGAGGGAATACGCAGTATTTT
once TRBJ1-1 TRBV6-5 NA CASSYSPIVRAIGTEAFF TGTGCCAGCAGTTACTCTCCGATTGTCAGGGCGATCGGCACTGAAGCTTTCTTT
NA TRBJ2-6 TRBV7-2 TRBD1 CASSLWGQGSGANVLTF TGTGCCAGCAGCTTATGGGGACAGGGGTCTGGGGCCAACGTCCTGACTTTC
NA TRBJ1-5 TRBV2 TRBD1 CASSVNRGSHQPQHF TGTGCCAGCAGTGTAAACAGGGGATCGCATCAGCCCCAGCATTTT
NA TRBJ2-7 TRBV7-9 NA CASSQGSEQYF TGTGCCAGCAGCCAGGGTTCCGAGCAGTACTTC
NA TRBJ1-1 TRBV1 NA CTSSQEDIMNTEAFF TGCACCAGCAGCCAAGAGGACATTATGAACACTGAAGCTTTCTTT
NA TRBJ1-1 TRBV7-9 NA CASSVRGDTEAFF TGTGCCAGCAGCGTCAGGGGTGACACTGAAGCTTTCTTT
NA TRBJ1-1 TRBV5-1 NA CASSLRPLNTEAFF TGCGCCAGCAGCTTGAGGCCCTTGAACACTGAAGCTTTCTTT
NA TRBJ1-1 TRBV10-3 TRBD1 CATAGTGVQNTEAFF TGTGCCACCGCCGGGACAGGAGTACAGAACACTGAAGCTTTCTTT
once TRBJ2-7 TRBV7-8 NA CASSPDYYYEQYF TGTGCCAGCAGCCCGGATTACTACTACGAGCAGTACTTC
few TRBJ1-5 TRBV4-1 NA CASSQVEGVFQPQHF TGCGCCAGCAGCCAAGTTGAGGGAGTCTTCCAGCCCCAGCATTTT
few TRBJ1-1 TRBV20-1 NA CSAGEAFF TGCAGTGCAGGGGAAGCTTTCTTT
NA TRBJ1-2 TRBV29-1 TRBD1 CSVLPTTGGIGYTF TGCAGCGTCCTACCGACAACAGGGGGCATAGGCTACACCTTC
NA TRBJ1-1 TRBV28 NA CASRNVGAWDTEAFF TGTGCCAGCAGGAATGTGGGGGCGTGGGACACTGAAGCTTTCTTT
NA TRBJ1-2 TRBV4-1 NA CASSLSVLGSNYGYTF TGCGCCAGCAGCCTTTCCGTTTTAGGGAGTAACTATGGCTACACCTTC
NA TRBJ2-5 TRBV20-1 TRBD2 CSGLAGLQETQYF TGCAGTGGGCTAGCGGGTCTCCAAGAGACCCAGTACTTC
NA TRBJ1-3 TRBV12-3/TRBV12-4 NA CASSYGLLPDIYF TGTGCCAGCAGTTACGGGCTCTTGCCCGACATATATTTT
NA TRBJ1-1 TRBV6-5 NA CASSRTTGNTEAFF TGTGCCAGCAGTCGGACGACAGGTAACACTGAAGCTTTCTTT
NA TRBJ1-2 TRBV4-3 NA CASSQDIGRAGYTF TGCGCCAGCAGCCAAGATATCGGCAGGGCGGGCTACACCTTC
NA TRBJ1-1 TRBV10-3 NA CAISESTGIMNTEAFF TGTGCCATCAGTGAGTCCACAGGGATCATGAACACTGAAGCTTTCTTT
NA TRBJ1-6 TRBV20-1 NA CGSQDTYNSPLHF TGCGGAAGTCAGGACACTTATAATTCACCCCTCCACTTT
NA TRBJ1-2 TRBV7-2 NA CASSFDGKGAGYTF TGTGCCAGCAGCTTTGACGGCAAAGGGGCTGGCTACACCTTC